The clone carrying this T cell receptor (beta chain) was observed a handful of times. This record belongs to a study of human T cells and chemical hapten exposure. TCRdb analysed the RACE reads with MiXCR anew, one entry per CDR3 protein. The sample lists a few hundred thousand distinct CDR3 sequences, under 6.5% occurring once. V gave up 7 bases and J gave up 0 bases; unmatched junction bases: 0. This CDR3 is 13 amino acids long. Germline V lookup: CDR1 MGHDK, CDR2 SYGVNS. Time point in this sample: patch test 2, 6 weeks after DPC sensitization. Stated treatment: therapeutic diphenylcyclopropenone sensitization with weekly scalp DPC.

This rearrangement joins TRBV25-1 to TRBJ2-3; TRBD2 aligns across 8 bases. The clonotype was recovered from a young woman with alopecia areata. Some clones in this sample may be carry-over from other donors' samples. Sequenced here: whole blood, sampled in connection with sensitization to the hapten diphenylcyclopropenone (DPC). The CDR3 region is CASIAGSTDTQYF. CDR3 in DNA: TGTGCCAGCATAGCGGGGAGCACAGATACGCAGTATTTT.